A single sample is the source of the 29 T cell receptor beta chains below, sequenced in a study of blood T cell repertoires in COVID-19. Assay: immunoSEQ multiplex PCR; the TCRdb copy retains only in-frame clones and omits some. This repertoire shows about 190,000 clones, approximately 80% found once; its top ten account for approximately 13%. Specimen: peripheral blood. These receptors were taken from a middle-aged man who had recovered from COVID-19.

This clone was seen at least ten times. The V call is TRBV27, the J call TRBJ2-3; 9 nucleotides agree with TRBD2. V shed 6 bases and J 1 base; nucleotides not matched to a gene: 8. CDR3 size: 16 residues. Germline CDR1 is MNHEY and CDR2 is SMNVEV (reference sequence). Here the CDR3 reads CASRQKAGGRTDTQYF. The DNA for the CDR3 is TGTGCCAGCAGACAAAAAGCGGGAGGCCGCACAGATACGCAGTATTTT.

The chain employs TRBV5-6 and TRBJ2-1; unclear D gene. The germline gives CDR1 SGHDT, CDR2 YYEEEE. The CDR3 contains 12 residues. The germline V and J ends were trimmed by 4 bases and 7 bases, with 9 bases remaining between them. The CDR3 region is CASSTMRNEQFF. Here the CDR3 DNA reads TGTGCCAGCAGCACCATGAGAAATGAGCAGTTCTTC.

This clone was counted between two and nine times. The V call is TRBV28, the J call TRBJ1-1; no clear D. The V end was cut by 3 bases, the J end by 5 bases, with 13 bases between. The germline CDR1 and CDR2 sequences are MDHEN and SYDVKM. The CDR3 contains 14 residues. CDR3 in amino acids: CASSFAGVYTEAFF. The CDR3 nucleotides are TGTGCCAGCAGTTTTGCGGGCGTGTATACTGAAGCTTTCTTT.

The V gene is TRBV2, the J gene TRBJ2-1; D is unresolved. The CDR3 sequence is 13 residues long. V was shortened by 5 bases and J by 9 bases, with 14 bases between the two germline ends. Germline V CDR1 and CDR2: SNHLY, FYNNEI. As DNA, the CDR3 is TGTGCCAGCAGTTTACTTAATATCGGTGAGCAGTTCTTC. As protein: CASSLLNIGEQFF.

The gene calls are TRBV10-3 and TRBJ2-1; 11 positions agree with TRBD2. Trimming at V came to 5 bases and at J to 10 bases, leaving 13 bases not matched to a gene. CDR3 size: 16 residues. Germline V lookup: CDR1 ENHRY, CDR2 SYGVKD. The CDR3 DNA is TGTGCCATCAGTTCCGGGACTAGCGGTGAGCTCGAGGAGCAGTTCTTC. Its protein product is CAISSGTSGELEEQFF.

This clone appeared a few times. The CDR3 DNA is TGTGCCAGCTCACCGAGCGCGCTAGAAGCCGGGGAGCTGTTTTTT. Its protein product is CASSPSALEAGELFF. The chain combines TRBV18 with TRBJ2-2; unclear D gene. Germline loops: CDR1 KGHSH, CDR2 LQKENI. V gave up 3 bases and J gave up 6 bases, with 14 bases separating them. The CDR3 has 15 amino acids.

CDR3 residues: CASSYSFDRANGYTF. CDR3 coding DNA: TGTGCCAGCAGTTACTCATTCGACAGGGCCAATGGCTACACCTTC. The chain is built from TRBV6-5 and TRBJ1-2; 7 positions match TRBD1. Germline V gene lookup returns CDR1 MNHEY and CDR2 SVGAGI. The CDR3 length is 15 residues. The V and J ends lost 0 bases and 6 bases, in that order; junction bases with no gene match: 7.

This chain links TRBV6-2 or TRBV6-3 with TRBJ1-2, with no clear D. V shed 2 bases and J shed 2 bases, with 6 bases lying between them. The CDR3 runs 13 residues. Germline lookup yields CDR1 MNHEY and CDR2 SVGEGT. CDR3 nucleotides: TGTGCCAGCAGTTACCTCCAGAACTATGGCTACACCTTC. Its protein is CASSYLQNYGYTF.

This chain connects TRBV5-1 to TRBJ2-4; D remains ambiguous. This CDR3 comprises 14 residues. CDR1 SGHRS and CDR2 YFSETQ come from the germline V gene. The germline V and J ends were trimmed by 4 bases and 0 bases, with 8 bases remaining between them. The CDR3 is CASSLTLAKNIQYF. In DNA, the CDR3 is TGCGCCAGCAGCCTTACTCTAGCCAAAAACATTCAGTACTTC. The entire variable domain, with the rest obtained from reference TRBV5-1 and TRBJ2-4, is as follows: KAGVTQTPRYLIKTRGQQVTLSCSPISGHRSVSWYQQTPGQGLQFLFEYFSETQRNKGNFPGRFSGRQFSNSRSEMNVSTLELGDSALYLCASSLTLAKNIQYFGAGTRLSVL.

V gene TRBV7-2 combines with J gene TRBJ2-1; D may be TRBD1 (6 bases). The germline V gene has CDR1 SGHTA and CDR2 FQGNSA. The CDR3 consists of 14 residues. V was clipped by 7 bases and J by 6 bases, with 16 bases between them. The CDR3 is CASMLNRVANEQFF. The CDR3 region has the DNA TGTGCCAGCATGCTAAACAGGGTGGCCAATGAGCAGTTCTTC.

About this clone itself: Other DNA sequences in the sample encode the same CDR3. V is TRBV3-1 (or the pseudogene TRBV3-2) and J is TRBJ2-5; 7 nucleotides align to TRBD2. The CDR3 consists of 15 residues. The V segment lost 4 bases and the J segment 2 bases; nucleotides outside the gene matches: 7. The germline CDR1 and CDR2 sequences are LGHDT and YNNKEL (reference sequence). CDR3 residues: CASSLRTGGQETQYF. The CDR3 DNA sequence: TGTGCCAGCAGCCTACGGACGGGGGGTCAAGAGACCCAGTACTTC.

In its sample, this clone was seen a few times. This chain joins TRBV3-1 (or the pseudogene TRBV3-2) and TRBJ2-7, with 8 bases aligning to TRBD1. After removal of 5 bases from V and 5 bases from J, the junction contained 8 bases not matched to a gene. CDR3 size: 14 residues. Per germline, CDR1 LGHDT and CDR2 YNNKEL (reference sequence). The CDR3 bases are TGTGCCAGCAGCAAAAGACAGGGGATCAACGAGCAGTACTTC. Translating it yields CASSKRQGINEQYF.

This chain connects TRBV5-4 to TRBJ1-4, with no clear D. V lost 0 bases and J 8 bases, leaving 11 bases between the germline ends. This CDR3 spans 14 amino acids. Germline V gene data show CDR1 as SGHNT and CDR2 as YYREEE (reference sequence). The CDR3 sequence is CASSLEPGLEKLFF. The DNA of the CDR3 is TGTGCCAGCAGCTTGGAGCCAGGCCTAGAAAAACTGTTTTTT. Full variable domain (remainder filled in from reference TRBV5-4 and TRBJ1-4): ETGVTQSPTHLIKTRGQQVTLRCSSQSGHNTVSWYQQALGQGPQFIFQYYREEENGRGNFPPRFSGLQFPNYSSELNVNALELDDSALYLCASSLEPGLEKLFFGSGTQLSVL.

The V call is TRBV9, the J call TRBJ2-2, with 10 bases identical to TRBD2. The germline CDR1 and CDR2 sequences are SGDLS and YYNGEE. CDR3 size: 15 residues. Trimming cost V 4 bases and J 7 bases; bases outside gene matches: 7. The CDR3 DNA follows: TGTGCCAGCAGCTCAACTAGCGGGACGGACGGGGAGCTGTTTTTT. Translation: CASSSTSGTDGELFF.

The gene calls are TRBV27 and TRBJ1-1; perhaps TRBD1 as D (5 bases). CDR3 size: 14 residues. Deletions cut 6 bases from V and 6 bases from J, with 17 bases between. Germline CDR1 MNHEY, CDR2 SMNVEV (reference sequence). This CDR3 reads CASSPYSGGAEAFF. The CDR3 bases are TGTGCCAGCAGCCCTTACTCTGGGGGGGCTGAAGCTTTCTTT.

This chain links TRBV29-1 with TRBJ2-1; D is perhaps TRBD1 (5 bases). CDR3 length equals 16 residues. The germline gives CDR1 SQVTM, CDR2 ANQGSEA. V was cut by 0 bases and J by 2 bases, with 14 bases left in between. CDR3 sequence (DNA): TGCAGCGTTGAAGATCCGACAGAGCACACCTACAATGAGCAGTTCTTC. This gives the protein CSVEDPTEHTYNEQFF.

This rearrangement joins TRBV7-7 to TRBJ1-1, with D possibly being TRBD1 (5 bases). The V gene lost 5 bases and the J gene lost 1 base, with 8 bases spanning the gap. The CDR3 has 13 amino acids. The germline CDR1 and CDR2 sequences are SSHAT and FNYEAQ (reference sequence). The CDR3 DNA sequence: TGTGCCAGCAGCCAACAGGAGAACACTGAAGCTTTCTTT. Translated: CASSQQENTEAFF.

V usage is TRBV11-1 and J usage is TRBJ2-3, with TRBD2 matching over 9 bases. The V segment lost 4 bases and the J segment 5 bases; nucleotides outside the gene matches: 7. Germline CDR1 is SGHAT and CDR2 is FQDESV (reference sequence). The CDR3 covers 15 residues. CDR3 DNA: TGTGCCAGCAGCTCCTTTATAGCGGGAGTAGATACGCAGTATTTT. Its translation is CASSSFIAGVDTQYF. Complete variable domain (other parts from reference TRBV11-1 and TRBJ2-3): EAEVAQSPRYKITEKSQAVAFWCDPISGHATLYWYRQILGQGPELLVQFQDESVVDDSQLPKDRFSAERLKGVDSTLKIQPAELGDSAMYLCASSSFIAGVDTQYFGPGTRLTVL.

This clone was counted between two and nine times. J is TRBJ2-1 and V is TRBV19; 8 bases map to TRBD2. V shed 5 bases and J 10 bases; nucleotides not matched to a gene: 16. CDR1 and CDR2 from the germline V gene are LNHDA and SQIVND (reference sequence). CDR3 length: 16 amino acids. CDR3 in amino acids: CASSVIAGRTLGEQFF. The CDR3 region has the DNA TGTGCCAGTAGTGTAATAGCGGGGAGGACACTTGGAGAGCAGTTCTTC.

This clone was counted only a few times. V and J are TRBV5-4 and TRBJ2-7; 13 nucleotides line up with TRBD2. This CDR3 spans 16 amino acids. Germline CDR1 and CDR2: SGHNT and YYREEE (reference sequence). Trimming took 0 bases from V and 5 from J; bases not matched to a gene: 5. CDR3 sequence reads: CASSLELAGGLDEQYF. The DNA of the CDR3 is TGTGCCAGCAGCTTGGAACTAGCGGGAGGGCTGGACGAGCAGTACTTC.

J is TRBJ1-4 and V is TRBV6-5; TRBD1 aligns across 7 bases. The V gene end was trimmed by 6 bases and the J gene end by 7 bases; junction bases not matched to a gene: 11. Germline assignment: CDR1 MNHEY and CDR2 SVGAGI. The CDR3 sequence is 15 residues long. In DNA, the CDR3 is TGTGCCAGCAGGGACGACAGGGCTGGAGGTGAAAAACTGTTTTTT. Translating gives CASRDDRAGGEKLFF.

The CDR3 nucleotides read TGCGCCAGCAGCTCGGACAGTACTATCCACGAATTGATCACTGAAGCTTTCTTT. The encoded protein is CASSSDSTIHELITEAFF. This chain uses TRBV5-1 with TRBJ1-1; D perhaps matches TRBD1 (6 bases). V shed 3 bases and J shed 4 bases, with 25 bases lying between them. Germline lookup yields CDR1 SGHRS and CDR2 YFSETQ. This CDR3 is built from 18 residues.

The chain links TRBV19 to TRBJ1-6; 8 bases are shared with TRBD1. CDR1 is LNHDA and CDR2 is SQIVND in the germline V gene (reference sequence). The ends lost 5 bases at V and 9 bases at J; junction bases unmatched: 3. This CDR3 spans 13 amino acids. The CDR3 sequence is CASSDRGGSPLHF. In DNA, the CDR3 is TGTGCCAGTAGTGACAGGGGAGGTTCACCCCTCCACTTT.

The J gene is TRBJ2-3, the V gene TRBV27; a possible D gene is TRBD2 (5 bases). The V end was cut by 3 bases, the J end by 2 bases, with 9 bases between. The germline V gene has CDR1 MNHEY and CDR2 SMNVEV (reference sequence). This CDR3 has 14 amino acids. The chain's CDR3 is CASSLVGNTDTQYF. The CDR3 DNA follows: TGTGCCAGCAGTTTGGTCGGGAACACAGATACGCAGTATTTT.

The chain is built from TRBV11-2 and TRBJ2-3; the D gene is possibly TRBD1 (6 bases). Germline V lookup: CDR1 SGHAT, CDR2 FQNNGV. With 0 bases removed from V and 5 bases from J, the gap between germline ends came to 6 bases. This CDR3 region has 13 residues. CDR3 residues: CASSLEGGDTQYF. The CDR3 nucleotides are TGTGCCAGCAGCTTAGAAGGGGGAGATACGCAGTATTTT.

This clone was found many times. The chain uses TRBV30 and TRBJ1-1; D remains ambiguous. From germline, CDR1 is GTSNPN and CDR2 SVGIG (reference sequence). CDR3 length equals 11 residues. The V end lost 5 bases, the J end lost 9 bases, and 13 bases lay between the germline ends. CDR3 protein: CAWERAQQAFF. For the CDR3, the DNA is TGTGCCTGGGAGAGAGCCCAACAAGCTTTCTTT.

The V and J genes are TRBV13 and TRBJ2-3, with 7 bases matching TRBD2. V was pared by 0 bases and J by 1 base, with 4 bases of the junction left unmatched. This CDR3 is 16 amino acids long. CDR1 and CDR2 from the germline V gene are PRHDT and FYEKMQ (reference sequence). The CDR3 DNA reads TGTGCCAGCAGCTTAGGCTGGGCGGGGGGCACAGATACGCAGTATTTT. It specifies CASSLGWAGGTDTQYF.

Note on this clone: Other nucleotide sequences from this sample produce the same CDR3. This rearrangement joins TRBV4-1 to TRBJ2-1; D is unresolved. There are 13 residues in the CDR3. The V end lost 0 bases, the J end lost 9 bases, and 9 bases lay between the germline ends. Germline V gives CDR1 MGHRA, CDR2 YSYEKL. The CDR3 sequence is CASSQDWAAEQFF. CDR3 sequence (DNA): TGCGCCAGCAGCCAAGATTGGGCCGCTGAGCAGTTCTTC.

This clone was observed a single time. V and J are TRBV15 and TRBJ1-6; maybe TRBD1 (6 bases). Trimming took off 3 bases at V and 8 bases at J, with 11 bases between the two ends. Germline values: CDR1 LNHNV, CDR2 YYDKDF (reference sequence). CDR3 length: 14 residues. CDR3 DNA sequence: TGTGCCACCAGCAGTACAGGGTGGGATTCACCCCTCCACTTT. This sequence encodes CATSSTGWDSPLHF.